Listed here are 32 T cell receptor beta chains from one sample, sequenced in a study of CD8+CD57+ T cells in acquired aplastic anemia. The template used for profiling TCR beta VDJ and CDR3 was genomic DNA. TCRdb itself ran the reads through MiXCR, one entry per CDR3 protein. The sample yields approximately 250,000 distinct CDR3 sequences, 82% seen once. Those patients picked for sequencing had displayed CD8+CD57+ cell expansion on flow cytometry. Input material: sorted CD4+, CD8+, or CD8+CD57+ T cells (not recorded which) from PBMCs. The receptor set was obtained from a human donor with aplastic anemia.

The V call is TRBV5-4, the J call TRBJ1-2; D ambiguous. V lost 2 bases to trimming and J lost 9 bases, with 23 bases between them. Germline loops: CDR1 SGHNT, CDR2 YYREEE (reference sequence). This CDR3 region has 16 residues. CDR3: CASSFARARIVSCYTF. The CDR3 coding sequence is TGTGCCAGCAGCTTTGCGAGGGCCAGGATCGTATCTTGCTACACCTTC.

This clonotype came up a few times. Relative to the germline gene, one junction end is altered; a read error may explain this. The chain carries TRBV20-1 and TRBJ2-1, with 8 bases fitting TRBD2. There are 12 residues in the CDR3. CDR1 DFQATT and CDR2 SNEGSKA come from the germline V gene (reference sequence). This CDR3 is CSAGLAVTEQFF. The CDR3 DNA reads TGTAGTGCCGGACTAGCTGTCACTGAGCAGTTCTTC.

The chain is built from TRBV9 and TRBJ1-6; no clear D. The CDR3 is 16 residues long. V was pared by 7 bases and J by 14 bases, with 28 bases between. Germline V gene lookup returns CDR1 SGDLS and CDR2 YYNGEE. The CDR3 DNA reads TGTGCCAGCGGAGCAGCTGGGAACACTCAGTACTTCGCCCTCCACTTT. Translated, it gives CASGAAGNTQYFALHF.

The chain combines TRBV29-1 with TRBJ2-3; D gene uncertain. The CDR3 runs 11 residues. Germline assignment: CDR1 SQVTM and CDR2 ANQGSEA. CDR3 loop: CIGLSTDTQYF. The CDR3 coding sequence is TGCATTGGGCTTAGCACAGATACGCAGTATTTT.

Regarding this clonotype: The conserved phenylalanine or tryptophan normally closing the CDR3 is absent here, so this likely arose from a read error. The limits of the CDR3 on the DNA are not certain, so only TCRdb's listed CDR3 is given. The chain has TRBV19 and TRBJ2-1; TRBD2 is taken as the D call from the table, unchecked against the DNA. The CDR3 spans 15 residues, counting both ends. Per the germline V gene, CDR1 is LNHDA and CDR2 is SQIVND (reference sequence). CDR3 residues: CASSIASGAGLQQVV.

As for this clonotype: This is likely a read error, given that the CDR3 carries no conserved phenylalanine or tryptophan at its end. It is unclear where the CDR3 begins or ends on the DNA, so no DNA is shown, and the CDR3 is as TCRdb lists it. The J gene is TRBJ2-3, the V gene TRBV9; the DNA was not compared with TRBD2, the D call given in the table. The CDR3 comprises 13 residues, both ends counted. Looked up from germline, CDR1 is SGDLS and CDR2 is YYNGEE. CDR3 loop: CASSHIAGSSYNV.

V and J are TRBV7-9 and TRBJ2-3; 8 nucleotides agree with TRBD1. Germline V CDR1 and CDR2: SEHNR, FQNEAQ (reference sequence). This CDR3 has 15 amino acids. V lost 4 bases and J lost 15; bases outside the gene matches: 18. This CDR3 reads CASSSGDRNTEAFYF. In DNA, the CDR3 is TGTGCCAGCAGCTCTGGGGACAGGAACACTGAAGCTTTCTATTTT.

About this clonotype itself: At one boundary the junction diverges from the germline segment, which might be a read error. The chain is built from TRBV11-2 and TRBJ2-7; TRBD1 aligns across 8 bases. CDR1 and CDR2 (germline): SGHAT, FQNNGV. This CDR3 has 11 amino acids. The CDR3 is CASGQGYAQYF. The CDR3 nucleotides read TGTGCCAGCGGACAGGGTTACGCGCAGTACTTC.

The rearrangement joins TRBV7-3 to TRBJ2-3; perhaps TRBD1 as D (6 bases). The CDR3 is made up of 15 amino acids. With 8 bases removed from V and 14 bases from J, the gap between germline ends came to 29 bases. Germline assignment: CDR1 SGHTA and CDR2 FQGTGA. This chain's CDR3 is CASSGQTNGVEHWYF. The CDR3 DNA follows: TGTGCCAGCTCAGGACAGACCAACGGCGTAGAACACTGGTATTTT.

In the case of this clonotype: The missing conserved phenylalanine or tryptophan at the end of this CDR3 makes a read error likely. The limits of the CDR3 on the DNA are not certain, so only TCRdb's listed CDR3 is given. The rearrangement uses TRBV7-2 and TRBJ2-1. Inclusive of both ends, the CDR3 amounts to 12 amino acids. The germline gives CDR1 SGHTA, CDR2 FQGNSA. The CDR3 region is CASSLTSYSNSY.

About this clonotype: The CDR3 end shows no conserved phenylalanine or tryptophan, and so a read error is likely. Because the CDR3's place on the DNA is in doubt, the DNA is left out and the CDR3 is given as listed by TCRdb. V and J are TRBV20-1 and TRBJ2-1; TRBD2, the table's D call, was not compared with the DNA. The CDR3 totals 12 residues, both ends included. The germline V gene encodes CDR1 DFQATT and CDR2 SNEGSKA (reference sequence). The CDR3 loop reads CSARRLTGSGNT.

A note on this clonotype: The junction shows a germline mismatch at one end, possibly a read error. V gene TRBV12-3 or TRBV12-4 combines with J gene TRBJ1-1; weak D call: TRBD1 (5 bases). CDR3 length: 13 amino acids. Here the CDR3 DNA reads TGTGCCAGCAGTTTGCAGGGATACACTGAAGCCTTCTTT. Translation gives CASSLQGYTEAFF.

V is TRBV7-3 and J is TRBJ1-1, with a weak D call TRBD1 (6 bases). This CDR3 region has 16 residues. Germline V lookup: CDR1 SGHTA, CDR2 FQGTGA. V was trimmed by 3 bases and J by 12 bases, leaving 26 bases between them. CDR3 sequence reads: CASSLLGAGETQESFF. Here the CDR3 DNA reads TGTGCCAGCAGCTTGTTGGGAGCAGGGGAGACCCAGGAATCTTTCTTT.

With regard to this clonotype: The junction differs from germline at one of its ends, possibly a read error. This chain links TRBV7-9 with TRBJ2-3; D is ambiguous. The germline CDR1 and CDR2 sequences are SEHNR and FQNEAQ (reference sequence). The CDR3 totals 14 residues. This CDR3 reads CASSLVGGALMFDF. CDR3 in DNA: TGTGCCAGCAGCTTAGTGGGCGGTGCGCTTATGTTTGATTTT.

The V and J genes are TRBV9 and TRBJ1-2, with D possibly matching TRBD1 (5 bases). CDR1 is SGDLS and CDR2 is YYNGEE in the germline V gene. The V and J ends lost 0 bases and 12 bases respectively, with 21 bases between them. The CDR3 is 15 residues long. Written as DNA, the CDR3 is TGTGCCAGCAGCGTAGGGGGGTCGAGAAATCAGCCCCACACCTTC. Translation: CASSVGGSRNQPHTF. The entire variable domain, with the rest obtained from reference TRBV9 and TRBJ1-2, is as follows: DSGVTQTPKHLITATGQRVTLRCSPRSGDLSVYWYQQSLDQGLQFLIQYYNGEERAKGNILERFSAQQFPDLHSELNLSSLELGDSALYFCASSVGGSRNQPHTFGSGTRLTVV.

This chain links TRBV19 with TRBJ1-1; a possible D gene is TRBD1 (5 bases). The CDR3 runs to 14 residues. The germline gives CDR1 LNHDA, CDR2 SQIVND (reference sequence). V dropped 3 bases and J dropped 3 bases, with 11 bases sitting between them. CDR3: CASSIGAGDTEAFF. The CDR3 DNA sequence: TGTGCCAGTAGTATTGGGGCTGGGGACACTGAAGCTTTCTTT. Drawing the rest from reference TRBV19 and TRBJ1-1, the complete variable domain is DGGITQSPKYLFRKEGQNVTLSCEQNLNHDAMYWYRQDPGQGLRLIYYSQIVNDFQKGDIAEGYSVSREKKESFPLTVTSAQKNPTAFYLCASSIGAGDTEAFFGQGTRLTVV.

The chain carries TRBV30 and TRBJ2-2; no reliable D call. Germline CDR1 is GTSNPN and CDR2 is SVGIG (reference sequence). V was pared by 2 bases and J by 5 bases, with 3 bases between. The CDR3 is 11 amino acids. The CDR3 nucleotides read TGTGCCTGGAGTTCTACCGGGGAGCTGTTTTTT. Amino acid sequence: CAWSSTGELFF.

For this clonotype: This could be a read error, since a much larger clone is one nucleotide away. The chain couples TRBV7-8 to TRBJ2-7; maybe TRBD2 (6 bases). Trimming cost V 0 bases and J 10 bases, with 22 bases left between them. The CDR3 runs to 16 residues. CDR1 is SGHVS and CDR2 is FQNEAQ in the germline V gene. The CDR3 loop is CASSLAGGPDMQYQYV. The CDR3 coding sequence is TGTGCCAGCAGCTTAGCGGGAGGTCCCGATATGCAGTATCAGTACGTC.

This sequence joins TRBV5-4 and TRBJ2-3; D remains ambiguous. V was trimmed by 2 bases and J by 6 bases, leaving 16 bases between them. Germline CDR1 reads SGHNT; CDR2 reads YYREEE (reference sequence). The CDR3 loop spans 15 amino acids. CDR3 in DNA: TGTGCCAGCAGCTTAGCCCACGCAAGTGGGGATACGCAGTATTTT. Amino acid sequence: CASSLAHASGDTQYF.

The rearrangement joins TRBV15 to TRBJ2-1; either TRBD1 or TRBD2 may fit D (5 bases each). Deletions cut 5 bases from V and 8 bases from J, with 22 bases between. From germline, CDR1 is LNHNV and CDR2 YYDKDF (reference sequence). This CDR3 comprises 16 residues. CDR3 amino acids: CATSGRGVADQHEQFF. CDR3 bases: TGTGCCACCAGCGGCCGGGGCGTAGCCGATCAGCATGAGCAGTTCTTC.

To note about this clonotype: Because the CDR3 is missing its conserved closing phenylalanine or tryptophan, this is likely a read error. The DNA is omitted, as the CDR3 cannot be located on it reliably, and the CDR3 follows TCRdb's listing. The V call is TRBV15, the J call TRBJ2-5. The V gene's germline CDR1 is LNHNV and CDR2 YYDKDF (reference sequence). The CDR3 has 14 amino acids, counting both end residues. The CDR3 reads CATSGAASLETQDV.

As for this clonotype: This CDR3 fails to terminate in the conserved phenylalanine or tryptophan, so it likely reflects a read error. The chain couples TRBV7-9 to TRBJ2-4; possible D gene TRBD2, 5 bases. The V gene's germline CDR1 is SEHNR and CDR2 FQNEAQ (reference sequence). V gave up 8 bases and J gave up 7 bases, with 12 bases separating them. The CDR3 consists of 12 residues. CDR3 sequence reads: CASGGAVNIQYY. The CDR3 DNA follows: TGTGCCAGCGGAGGAGCCGTGAACATTCAGTACTAC.

Worth noting for this clonotype: Being one base from a much bigger clone, this may be a read error. V gene TRBV11-3 combines with J gene TRBJ2-7; D is possibly TRBD1 (5 bases). CDR1 is SGHNT, CDR2 YENEEA, per germline. The V end was cut by 0 bases, the J end by 3 bases, with 9 bases between. The length of the CDR3 is 14 residues. The CDR3 sequence is CASSLDQTDYEQYF. As DNA, the CDR3 is TGTGCCAGCAGCTTAGATCAGACAGACTACGAGCAGTACTTC.

V gene TRBV5-5 combines with J gene TRBJ1-2, with 7 bases that match TRBD1. J gave up 4 bases and V 0 bases, and 6 bases lay outside the gene matches. Germline V gene lookup returns CDR1 SGHKS and CDR2 YYEKEE (reference sequence). This CDR3 is built from 15 residues. This CDR3 is CASSLDRGGTYGYTF. CDR3 nucleotide sequence: TGTGCCAGCAGCTTGGACAGAGGGGGCACCTATGGCTACACCTTC.

The CDR3 spells CASSFSRAHEQFF. The CDR3 DNA reads as TGTGCCAGCAGCTTTAGTAGGGCCCATGAGCAGTTCTTC. The gene calls are TRBV5-4 and TRBJ2-1; D remains ambiguous. CDR3 length equals 13 residues. The germline V and J ends were trimmed by 2 bases and 8 bases, with 11 bases remaining between them. Germline loops: CDR1 SGHNT, CDR2 YYREEE (reference sequence).

Comments on this clonotype: Since a much larger clone is just one base distant, this may be a read error. No conserved phenylalanine or tryptophan is present at the end of the CDR3, so a read error is the likely explanation. The DNA is omitted, as the CDR3 cannot be located on it reliably, and the CDR3 follows TCRdb's listing. CDR3 sequence reads: CASSLAGTPNTQY. The chain uses TRBV7-8 and TRBJ2-3; the table calls TRBD2, which could not be checked here. Germline V CDR1 and CDR2: SGHVS, FQNEAQ. The CDR3 spans 13 residues, counting both ends.

The chain is built from TRBV9 and TRBJ2-3, with 9 positions matching TRBD1. V gave up 3 bases and J gave up 8 bases; unmatched junction bases: 4. Germline CDR1 SGDLS, CDR2 YYNGEE. This CDR3 region has 13 residues. The CDR3 sequence: CASSARQGVTQYF. For the CDR3, the DNA is TGTGCCAGCAGCGCAAGACAGGGGGTTACGCAGTATTTT.

The chain employs TRBV7-8 and TRBJ2-1; the D gene is possibly TRBD2 (7 bases). Looked up from germline, CDR1 is SGHVS and CDR2 is FQNEAQ. The V end lost 5 bases, the J end lost 13 bases, and 27 bases lay between the germline ends. The CDR3 length is 16 residues. The chain's CDR3 is CASSPRGRGGDYGQFF. The CDR3 bases are TGTGCCAGCAGCCCACGGGGCAGGGGCGGGGACTATGGCCAGTTCTTC. The entire variable domain, with the rest obtained from reference TRBV7-8 and TRBJ2-1, is as follows: GAGVSQSPRYKVAKRGQDVALRCDPISGHVSLFWYQQALGQGPEFLTYFQNEAQLDKSGLPSDRFFAERPEGSVSTLKIQRTQQEDSAVYLCASSPRGRGGDYGQFFGPGTRLTVL.

As regards this clonotype: A read error may explain this, as a much larger clone is one base away. The rearrangement uses TRBV7-8 and TRBJ2-5; TRBD2 aligns across 7 bases. J lost 11 bases, V lost 2 bases, and 14 bases had no gene match. Germline CDR1 reads SGHVS; CDR2 reads FQNEAQ. The CDR3 loop spans 15 amino acids. The DNA for the CDR3 is TGTGCCAGCAGCTTAACGGGAGGTCCCGATACGCAGCAGTACTTC. This sequence encodes CASSLTGGPDTQQYF.

J is TRBJ2-5 and V is TRBV2; TRBD1 is a possible D gene (5 bases). Germline V CDR1 and CDR2: SNHLY, FYNNEI. The CDR3 contains 15 residues. Trimming removed 8 bases from V and 14 bases from J, with 30 bases in between. CDR3 region: CASGALGTDTLYFYF. CDR3 DNA sequence: TGTGCCAGCGGGGCCCTGGGCACAGATACGCTGTATTTTTACTTC.

This chain joins TRBV7-2 and TRBJ2-1, with TRBD1 as a possible D gene (6 bases). The CDR3 loop spans 14 amino acids. Germline V gene lookup returns CDR1 SGHTA and CDR2 FQGNSA. V lost 7 bases and J 3 bases, leaving 13 bases between the germline ends. The chain's CDR3 is CASTPDRHYNEQFF. The CDR3 region has the DNA TGTGCCAGCACCCCAGACAGGCACTACAATGAGCAGTTCTTC.

For this clonotype: It is likely a read error, because the conserved phenylalanine at the end of the CDR3 is missing. V gene TRBV7-2 combines with J gene TRBJ1-2; 8 nucleotides line up with TRBD1. Germline V gene lookup returns CDR1 SGHTA and CDR2 FQGNSA. V shed 3 bases, J shed 10 bases, and the junction held 7 bases outside the gene matches. CDR3 size: 13 residues. The CDR3 DNA is TGTGCCAGCAGCTTGGCAGGGGGCGGCGACTACACCTAC. Residues: CASSLAGGGDYTY.